This T cell receptor beta chain was profiled in a study of cytomegalovirus exposure and HLA in healthy donors (dated by TCRdb to 2015 to 2018). Regarding the complete study: According to an earlier analysis of several hundred of the donors, roughly 180 million T cells yielded roughly 110 million unique TCR beta sequences and about 280 Gb of sequence data. An early release covering about 600 HLA-typed donors comprised roughly 300 gigabases of sequencing data and some 79 million unique TCR sequences. Of the roughly 400 genotyped donors, less than 90% were placed in the genetic ancestry cluster associated with self-reported Caucasian donors. The study was designed to test whether signatures of past pathogen exposure could be identified by cataloging public T cell receptors. Using immunosequencing, the study profiled T cell repertoires from about 650 subjects and related those repertoires to cytomegalovirus serostatus. Besides the first cohort of approximately 710 subjects, a separate validation cohort made up of roughly 120 different subjects was used. The study combined high-throughput TCR immunosequencing, statistical association of individual TCRs with disease status, and machine learning to predict cytomegalovirus infection status. In a later analysis, previously published TCR beta repertoires from 500 to 750 donors were re-analyzed and high-resolution HLA genotyping was added so that TCR occurrence patterns could be studied. Rather than drawing on any new phenotypic data, the later analysis identified candidate immune exposures from TCR beta sequences and the way those sequences occurred across donors. An earlier analysis of fewer than 700 of the donors applied high-throughput TCR beta sequencing to assess whether each TCR beta V gene segment acted as functional or pseudogenic. Alongside the repertoire data, information on donor age, sex, ethnicity and CMV serostatus was compiled. A later genetic analysis took genome-wide SNP genotypes for about three fifths of the 666 donors and used that subset as a discovery cohort. Every discovery cohort repertoire had been produced on one sequencing platform. Both class I and class II loci were covered by HLA typing, at four-digit resolution. Typing coverage differed by locus: A, B, C, DRB1 and DQB1 were typed in roughly 620-640 donors, DQA1 in roughly 500, DPA1 in over 600, and DPB1 in just under 490. Because of strong linkage in the cohort, five DR-DQ haplotypes were treated as single units for association and clustering. Among some 410 genotyped donors of the cohort, an average of about 240,000 unique TCR beta nucleotide sequences were sequenced per donor, 15% to 20% of them non-productive. Study-level results and caveats: A cluster of highly shared sequence variants was judged likely to be a technical artifact of the sequencing pipeline. Because the 87-base-pair reads could not distinguish some IMGT-functional V segments, including TRBV6-2 and TRBV6-3, those segments were excluded. Broadly in line with IMGT annotations, most TCR beta V segments showed up in productive rearrangements about 87% or about 30% of the time in an earlier analysis of 587 of the donors. Because counts were too low, about 18 rarely observed V segments, including chromosome 9 orphons, were left out of the earlier analysis of about 500 of the donors. In a later analysis, most CMV-associated TCR beta chains were found to appear HLA-restricted, with HLA associations seemingly driven largely by CMV exposure. The authors suggested that the approach could potentially be generalized to other disease states and immunological phenotypes. Most TCR sequences were seen in very few donors, while some public TCRs were found in many individuals. In this cohort, only TCR beta chains were sequenced, and detectable features were limited by the absence of alpha or paired-chain data. Sequencing depth was assumed to be roughly uniform across donors in the presence/absence analyses, though that assumption may not hold. Linkage disequilibrium might explain the correlated functional status among segregating V segments, but an unknown experimental factor could not be excluded. Strong co-occurrence of HLA alleles, especially DR and DQ, made assigning TCR associations to individual alleles difficult. In vitro tests confirmed that three of the cytomegalovirus-associated TCR beta chains recognize cytomegalovirus antigens. The classifier was reported to diagnose cytomegalovirus status with high specificity and sensitivity in both the original cohort and the validation cohort. According to a later analysis, parvovirus B19, influenza, CMV and Epstein-Barr virus appeared linked to several top co-occurrence clusters. In a later analysis, HLA-associated TCR beta chains were found to be more clonally expanded and to have lower generation probabilities than equally common non-associated chains. In a later analysis, TCR association rates were found to vary across HLA loci, with the most associated TCRs seen for DRB1 alleles and the fewest for HLA-C alleles. A further reported finding was that TCR beta sequences accurately predicted the HLA-A and HLA-B alleles for most subjects in the first cohort. Because HLA typing was unavailable for some donors at each locus, only the typed subset was used in association tests. In the study, 164 TCR beta chains were listed as associated with cytomegalovirus. V-gene and J-gene trimming of TCR beta chains was associated with a missense DCLRE1C variant in a later genetic analysis, and the association was replicated in an independent cohort. CMV serostatus was the only immune exposure information available for the cohort. Compared with the roughly 710-donor mean, donors in an Asian-associated ancestry cluster had fewer N-insertions in productive TCRs, according to a later genetic analysis. At a false discovery rate of 0.05, a later analysis linked some 17,000 TCR beta sequences to specific HLA alleles.

The CDR3 holds 14 amino acids from the cysteine to the phenylalanine. Only the CDR3 DNA stays, 42 bases, in frame from base 1. The germline V gene provides CDR1 MNHNS and CDR2 SASEGT. The V end gives up 8 bases and the J end 4 bases, leaving 7 bases in the junction not matched to a gene. The cohort was made up of 666 healthy bone marrow donors. At the time of sampling, every cohort member was nominally healthy, though immune exposures that went unrecorded were likely present. The donor tested CMV seropositive, placing the donor among the roughly 300 seropositive members of the cohort. Every donor gave a peripheral blood sample, and the peripheral blood mononuclear cells from that sample were used for TCR beta sequencing. The Qiagen DNeasy Blood Extraction Kit was used to extract genomic DNA from the blood cell samples. The library was prepared using the immunoSEQ multiplex PCR assay. For the multiplex PCR, a mixture combining 60 forward primers for TCR Vbeta segments and 13 reverse primers for TCR Jbeta segments was used. A multiplex PCR assay on genomic DNA amplified the CDR3 region of rearranged TCR beta genes. Amplified TCR beta libraries were sequenced as 87-base-pair reads on the Illumina HiSeq System. In the original analysis: A later analysis tallied 80 million to 95 million unique TCR beta chains across the approximately 670 repertoires, and 10 million to 11 million of those chains were shared by two or more donors. A nearest-neighbor algorithm error-corrected the raw reads and collapsed the reads into unique sequences, merging closely related sequences to remove PCR and sequencing errors. CDR3 sequences were aligned to IMGT reference sequences to assign V, D and J gene segments. For a sequence to be retained, a match of at least six nucleotides to both a V gene segment and a J gene segment was required. A rearrangement was called productive if the CDR3 had no stop codons and remained in frame with V and J, and every other rearrangement was called non-productive. CDR3 was defined by IMGT convention, running from the second conserved V-encoded cysteine to the conserved J-encoded phenylalanine. Sequences without an unambiguous match to a single V gene segment were excluded from the earlier analysis of approximately 560 of the donors. An earlier analysis of about 590 of the donors classified V segments as functional when productive rearrangements were above 56.7% and as segregating when the standard deviation between donors was above 5%. A statistical classification framework was built for diagnosing cytomegalovirus status from the catalog of TCR beta chain sequences. In a later analysis, TCR nucleotide sequences were compared against IMGT/GENE-DB human TR gene sequences so that V and J genes could be assigned. The TCRdist pipeline was used in a later analysis to assign CDR3 sequences and most-parsimonious VDJ recombination scenarios. In a later analysis, every TCR beta chain was defined by the combination of its CDR3 amino acid sequence and its V-gene family, and reads without a unique V-gene family were dropped. To address suspected cross-contamination and a sequencing artifact, a later analysis removed 592 highly shared, low-generation-probability nucleotide sequences. For each public chain, a later analysis derived a clonal expansion index from normalized ranks of inferred template counts within each repertoire. In a later analysis, generation probabilities were computed using a VDJ recombination model fitted to out-of-frame rearrangements, and the results were checked against IGoR. In a later analysis, TCR-TCR, TCR-HLA and TCR-CMV co-occurrence was scored with hypergeometric tests, and a repertoire-size bias correction was applied to TCR pairs. To estimate false discovery rates, a later analysis permuted the HLA or CMV assignments 20 times. In a later analysis, co-occurring TCRs were grouped using DBSCAN, with TCRdist sequence similarity added in when clustering inside HLA-allele-positive subsets. Repertoires with fewer than 30,000 or more than 120,000 public chains, plus five repertoires with anomalous nucleotide sharing, were excluded from co-occurrence clustering. In TCRdb, the immuneACCESS table is reduced to in-frame sequences with V and J assigned. These tables do not hold every clone; where another copy was compared, an unresolved V gene accounts for under half, and the others remain unexplained. V, J and clone size are taken as reported in that table, and D and trimming were inferred from the DNA itself. The sample table lists some 170,000 clones, roughly 80% of them with a count of one. The ten largest account for around 3.5% of the sample.

Comments on this clone: Its antigen remains undetermined. Nothing much larger sits one base from this clone, and base qualities are not available.

This clonotype was obtained from a man aged 30 to 45 in good health and CMV-seropositive. Sequencing was performed on PBMCs. The sequence is built from TRBV6-1 and TRBJ2-1, and 8 junction bases match TRBD2. The CDR3 region has the sequence CASGPGGHYNEQFF. The nucleotides are TGTGCCAGCGGCCCGGGGGGGCATTACAATGAGCAGTTCTTC.